The next 10 T cell receptor beta chains were all read from a single sample in a study of cytomegalovirus exposure and HLA in healthy donors. Primers included in the PCR were 60 Vbeta and 13 Jbeta primers. Measured with immunoSEQ multiplex PCR; TCRdb has only the in-frame clones, and not every one. The table shows roughly 200,000 clones, with 80% to 85% occurring only once. Sample: PBMCs. The receptors derive from a woman in her late teens or twenties in good health and CMV-seronegative.

With regard to this clone: Distinct nucleotide sequences in the sample also encode this CDR3. The chain combines TRBV18 with TRBJ2-5, with 8 bases aligning to TRBD1. In germline, CDR1 is KGHSH, CDR2 LQKENI. The CDR3 contains 14 residues. The junction had 5 bases not matched to a gene; V was cut back by 3 bases and J by 5 bases. The CDR3: CASSPQGARETQYF. The CDR3 DNA reads as TGTGCCAGCTCACCGCAGGGGGCGCGGGAGACCCAGTACTTC.

This clone occurred a few times. The chain is built from TRBV4-3 and TRBJ2-1; possibly TRBD2 for D (6 bases). The CDR3 totals 18 residues. CDR1 is LGHNA, CDR2 YSLEER, per germline. The V end lost 4 bases, the J end lost 5 bases, and 24 bases lay between the germline ends. The DNA of the CDR3 is TGCGCCAGCAGCCCCCATAGGTGGATAGCGGAAAACGACAATGAGCAGTTCTTC. This encodes CASSPHRWIAENDNEQFF.

V is TRBV19 and J is TRBJ1-1, with 7 bases that match TRBD1. V gave up 5 bases and J gave up 11 bases; unmatched junction bases: 14. There are 14 residues in the CDR3. In germline, CDR1 is LNHDA, CDR2 SQIVND (reference sequence). The CDR3 bases are TGTGCCAGTAGTCGCAGCCTTAGACAGGGTGAGGCTTTCTTT. Translating it yields CASSRSLRQGEAFF.

A single count supports this clone. V usage is TRBV27 and J usage is TRBJ1-5; D gene unclear. The CDR3 is made up of 15 amino acids. The V gene lost 6 bases and the J gene lost 1 base, with 13 bases spanning the gap. Germline V gene data show CDR1 as MNHEY and CDR2 as SMNVEV (reference sequence). The CDR3 region has the DNA TGTGCCAGCAGAGGAACCGGGAGGAGCAATCAGCCCCAGCATTTT. This sequence encodes CASRGTGRSNQPQHF.

This chain uses TRBV10-1 with TRBJ2-3; D is ambiguous. CDR1 WNHNN and CDR2 SYGVQD come from the germline V gene (reference sequence). The CDR3 sequence is 12 residues long. V lost 4 bases and J lost 5, with 7 bases in between. The CDR3 DNA sequence: TGCGCCAGCAGTGGAGCCGGAGATACGCAGTATTTT. Translation gives CASSGAGDTQYF.

The rearrangement uses TRBV12-5 and TRBJ2-3, with a tentative D call TRBD2 (6 bases). This CDR3 spans 17 amino acids. Germline V gene lookup returns CDR1 LGHNT and CDR2 FRNRAP. V was clipped by 5 bases and J by 0 bases, with 18 bases between them. DNA for the CDR3: TGTGCTAGTGGTCCAGCCTCCGCGGGGCTTAGCACAGATACGCAGTATTTT. Amino acid sequence: CASGPASAGLSTDTQYF.

The table lists this clone with a few counts. The chain employs TRBV6-1 and TRBJ2-7, with 9 positions matching TRBD1. The CDR3 length is 16 residues. The junction had 9 bases not matched to a gene; V was cut back by 4 bases and J by 2 bases. Germline V gene data show CDR1 as MNHNS and CDR2 as SASEGT. The CDR3, as DNA: TGTGCCAGCAGTGGAACAGGGACAGGGCCACCCTACGAGCAGTACGTC. The encoded protein is CASSGTGTGPPYEQYV.

The chain has TRBV29-1 and TRBJ2-5, with TRBD1 identical over 11 bases. V was clipped by 3 bases and J by 5 bases; unmatched bases: 8. The CDR3 has 15 amino acids. Germline V CDR1 and CDR2: SQVTM, ANQGSEA. In DNA, the CDR3 is TGCAGCGTTGACTCGGACAGGGGGCAAAGGGAGACCCAGTACTTC. This encodes CSVDSDRGQRETQYF.

The chain carries TRBV2 and TRBJ2-1, with 10 bases lining up with TRBD2. Per germline, CDR1 SNHLY and CDR2 FYNNEI. The CDR3 consists of 14 residues. Written as DNA, the CDR3 is TGTGGGACGGCTAGCGGGAGTTCCTACAATGAGCAGTTCTTC. Translated, it gives CGTASGSSYNEQFF.

The chain carries TRBV10-1 and TRBJ2-1; 9 nucleotides agree with TRBD1. Unmatched junction bases numbered 6, after V lost 4 bases and J lost 5 bases. Germline V CDR1 and CDR2: WNHNN, SYGVQD (reference sequence). The CDR3 contains 15 residues. Here the CDR3 DNA reads TGCGCCAGCAGTGCAGAACGGGACAGGGACAATGAGCAGTTCTTC. Translated: CASSAERDRDNEQFF.